Presented here are 27 T cell receptor beta chains from one specimen sequenced in a study of CXCR3-negative and CXCR3-positive naive CD8 T cells. UMI-labeled 5' RACE yielded the TRB cDNA libraries. With the 5' RACE reads reprocessed, TCRdb shows one record per CDR3 protein and no DNA. This listing includes 84,000 or so distinct CDR3 sequences. The specimen sequenced was naive CXCR3- CD8+ T cells from blood. Sample subset: CD45RO-CCR7+CD27+CD95- naive CD8+ T cells lacking CXCR3 (TNR3-). All receptors come from a human donor in good health. Some clones in this sample may be carry-over from other donors' samples.

This rearrangement joins TRBV7-2 to TRBJ2-1; as DNA is missing, the TRBD2 call by TCRdb cannot be tested. CDR3 length: 16 residues. Looked up from germline, CDR1 is SGHTA and CDR2 is FQGNSA. CDR3 loop: CASSQQAGNSYNEQFF. Full variable domain (outside the CDR3, taken from reference TRBV7-2 and TRBJ2-1): GAGVSQSPSNKVTEKGKDVELRCDPISGHTALYWYRQSLGQGLEFLIYFQGNSAPDKSGLPSDRFSAERTGGSVSTLTIQRTQQEDSAVYLCASSQQAGNSYNEQFFGPGTRLTVL.

The chain is built from TRBV29-1 and TRBJ2-1. The CDR3 spans 13 residues. Looked up from germline, CDR1 is SQVTM and CDR2 is ANQGSEA. This CDR3 is CSVDASSYNEQFF.

The J gene is TRBJ2-7, the V gene TRBV5-6; TCRdb's D call, TRBD1, is unchecked because there is no DNA. Germline V gives CDR1 SGHDT, CDR2 YYEEEE. This CDR3 comprises 14 residues. The CDR3 sequence is CASSSTGALGEQYF.

CDR3: CASSPSGSSVGYTF. The rearrangement uses TRBV6-2 or TRBV6-3 and TRBJ1-2. CDR3 length: 14 amino acids. Germline V gene data show CDR1 as MNHEY and CDR2 as SVGEGT.

This chain links TRBV27 with TRBJ1-4. CDR3 length: 14 amino acids. The V gene's germline CDR1 is MNHEY and CDR2 SMNVEV (reference sequence). CDR3 residues: CASSLGLNNEKLFF.

The chain has TRBV25-1 and TRBJ2-2; as DNA is missing, the TRBD2 call by TCRdb cannot be tested. Germline-derived CDR1 and CDR2 are MGHDK and SYGVNS. The CDR3 contains 16 residues. The CDR3 region is CASSEWGEGPTGELFF.

V gene TRBV29-1 combines with J gene TRBJ1-1. CDR3 size: 15 residues. Germline lookup yields CDR1 SQVTM and CDR2 ANQGSEA. The CDR3 here is CSVEGASDGNTEAFF.

V gene TRBV6-5 combines with J gene TRBJ1-2. Germline CDR1 reads MNHEY; CDR2 reads SVGAGI. The CDR3 extends over 13 amino acids. The CDR3 reads CASSYSGQEGYTF.

CDR3 loop: CASSQDRDGLYEQYF. The V and J genes are TRBV14 and TRBJ2-7; TCRdb indicates TRBD1, and absent DNA this call remains unverified. The germline V gene encodes CDR1 SGHDN and CDR2 FVKESK. This CDR3 is built from 15 residues.

The V gene is TRBV15, the J gene TRBJ2-7. Germline-derived CDR1 and CDR2 are LNHNV and YYDKDF (reference sequence). This CDR3 is 17 amino acids long. CDR3 region: CATSSDTAGLPPYEQYF. The entire variable domain, with the rest obtained from reference TRBV15 and TRBJ2-7, is as follows: DAMVIQNPRYQVTQFGKPVTLSCSQTLNHNVMYWYQQKSSQAPKLLFHYYDKDFNNEADTPDNFQSRRPNTSFCFLDIRSPGLGDTAMYLCATSSDTAGLPPYEQYFGPGTRLTVT.

The chain employs TRBV20-1 and TRBJ2-7. Germline loops: CDR1 DFQATT, CDR2 SNEGSKA (reference sequence). The CDR3 consists of 13 residues. The CDR3: CSARFVSSYEQYF.

The chain couples TRBV12-3 or TRBV12-4 to TRBJ2-1. The CDR3 runs 13 residues. The CDR3 region is CASSSRTNNEQFF.

The rearrangement joins TRBV29-1 to TRBJ1-1; the D call from TCRdb, TRBD1, cannot be confirmed without DNA. The germline V gene has CDR1 SQVTM and CDR2 ANQGSEA. The CDR3 contains 14 residues. CDR3 region: CSVRAGGLNTEAFF.

The V call is TRBV7-2, the J call TRBJ2-2; TCRdb gives TRBD2 as the D gene, but with no DNA this cannot be confirmed. Germline V gene lookup returns CDR1 SGHTA and CDR2 FQGNSA. This CDR3 is built from 17 residues. The CDR3 is CASSLAPIVTNTGELFF.

This chain connects TRBV29-1 to TRBJ1-1; with no DNA, the TCRdb D assignment of TRBD1 cannot be verified. The CDR3 loop spans 13 amino acids. Germline V lookup: CDR1 SQVTM, CDR2 ANQGSEA. CDR3 loop: CSASHNRVAEAFF.

The chain carries TRBV4-1 and TRBJ2-7; TCRdb lists TRBD2, though no DNA is available to test this call. The CDR3 runs 14 residues. Per the germline V gene, CDR1 is MGHRA and CDR2 is YSYEKL. The CDR3 reads CASSQVEGSYEKYF.

The chain joins TRBV6-6 to TRBJ1-2; TCRdb gives TRBD1 as the D gene, but with no DNA this cannot be confirmed. The germline V gene has CDR1 MNHNY and CDR2 SVGAGI (reference sequence). This CDR3 comprises 16 residues. The CDR3 is CASSPRSGRVFWGYTF.

The V call is TRBV5-1, the J call TRBJ2-7; TCRdb's D call, TRBD1, is unchecked because there is no DNA. This CDR3 spans 14 amino acids. The germline V gene has CDR1 SGHRS and CDR2 YFSETQ. The CDR3 sequence: CASSLEGQSYEQYF.

CDR3 loop: CASRPGAYQETQYF. The rearrangement links TRBV11-1 to TRBJ2-5; TCRdb's assignment of TRBD1 cannot be checked, as there is no DNA. Germline-derived CDR1 and CDR2 are SGHAT and FQDESV (reference sequence). The CDR3 has 14 amino acids.

The CDR3 loop is CASSIRETDTQYF. V is TRBV19 and J is TRBJ2-3; the D call from TCRdb, TRBD1, cannot be confirmed without DNA. Germline CDR1 LNHDA, CDR2 SQIVND (reference sequence). This CDR3 has 13 amino acids.

The chain is built from TRBV28 and TRBJ2-7; the D call from TCRdb, TRBD1, cannot be confirmed without DNA. CDR1 is MDHEN, CDR2 SYDVKM, per germline. The CDR3 contains 11 residues. CDR3 loop: CAIQGTYEQYF.

The chain uses TRBV5-1 and TRBJ2-5; TCRdb proposes TRBD1, but this gene call is untestable without DNA. Germline V gene lookup returns CDR1 SGHRS and CDR2 YFSETQ. This CDR3 region has 15 residues. The CDR3 reads CASSTEGTAQETQYF.

The chain combines TRBV27 with TRBJ1-1. The CDR3 has 14 amino acids. Per the germline V gene, CDR1 is MNHEY and CDR2 is SMNVEV (reference sequence). CDR3 protein: CASRDLVGHTEAFF.

V gene TRBV7-9 combines with J gene TRBJ2-7; TCRdb reports TRBD2, a call that lacks DNA to check it against. This CDR3 has 14 amino acids. Germline values: CDR1 SEHNR, CDR2 FQNEAQ (reference sequence). CDR3 region: CASSPGTTSYEQYF.

The chain carries TRBV4-3 and TRBJ1-6; TCRdb's D call, TRBD1, is unchecked because there is no DNA. From germline, CDR1 is LGHNA and CDR2 YSLEER. This CDR3 spans 16 amino acids. CDR3 protein: CASSQDTGFLYSPLHF.

This chain connects TRBV12-3 or TRBV12-4 to TRBJ1-5; TCRdb proposes TRBD1, but this gene call is untestable without DNA. This CDR3 is built from 14 residues. CDR3 sequence: CASSTGTGDQPQHF.

The V gene is TRBV29-1, the J gene TRBJ1-1; TCRdb reports TRBD1, a call that lacks DNA to check it against. The CDR3 is 12 residues long. Germline V gene sequence: CDR1 SQVTM, CDR2 ANQGSEA. CDR3 loop: CSATGTNTEAFF.